These T cell receptor beta chains were read from a single sample in a study of cytomegalovirus exposure and HLA in healthy donors. This table comes from immunoSEQ multiplex PCR, and its TCRdb copy is limited to in-frame clones, with some not included. The data hold 190,000 or so clones, with 83% observed a single time. The sequenced material came from PBMCs. These receptors originate from a man aged 50-60 years in good health and CMV-seronegative. Both conserved end residues are part of each CDR3. A D gene is named only where the DNA matches it firmly. Size tells how often a clone was seen (once, few, many) or the class of an expanded clone, and some rows leave it out.

.	.	TRBV6-6	TRBJ1-5	TGTGCCAGCAATCCGGGTGGTGATCAGCCCCAGCATTTT	CASNPGGDQPQHF
.	TRBD2	TRBV6-5	TRBJ2-5	TGTGCCAGCAGCCCCTGGCGGGGGGATCTTGAGACCCAGTACTTC	CASSPWRGDLETQYF
.	.	TRBV2	TRBJ2-7	TGTGCCAGCAGTGAGCTCACTGGGCTCTACGAGCAGTACTTC	CASSELTGLYEQYF
.	TRBD2	TRBV6-6	TRBJ2-5	TGTGCCAGCAGCCCCCGACTAGCGGGAAAAGAGACCCAGTACTTC	CASSPRLAGKETQYF
few	.	TRBV7-9	TRBJ1-1	TGTGCCAGCAGCTCATCCAGGGGCCAGGAGCCTGAAGCTTTCTTT	CASSSSRGQEPEAFF
few	.	TRBV7-2	TRBJ2-5	TGTGCCAGCAGCCCCGAAACCAGGTACCGAGAGACCCAGTACTTC	CASSPETRYRETQYF
.	TRBD2	TRBV5-4	TRBJ2-5	TGTGCCAGCAGCCTTAGCGGGGGGGCGGAGACCCAGTACTTC	CASSLSGGAETQYF
.	.	TRBV19	TRBJ1-6	TGTGCCAGTAGTCGGGGGGTCTCACCCCTCCACTTT	CASSRGVSPLHF
.	TRBD1	TRBV15	TRBJ2-2	TGTGCCACCAGCGGACAGGGGGTCACCGGGGAGCTGTTTTTT	CATSGQGVTGELFF
.	.	TRBV19	TRBJ1-4	TGTGCCAGTAGTATCTTCGGTGCTAATGAAAAACTGTTTTTT	CASSIFGANEKLFF